This TCR beta chain was identified in a study of shared clonotypes between healthy human individuals. Study-level results: Sampling used blood alone; tissue repertoires probably differ.

Generated by immunoSEQ multiplex PCR, the TCRdb table keeps only in-frame clones and is missing some. Among 2 million to 2.5 million clones, around 95% were seen once, and the ten largest hold about 0.13%. The CDR3 totals 13 residues. V lost 7 bases and J lost 4, with 14 bases in between. Germline CDR1 is MNHNS and CDR2 is SASEGT. As concerns this clone: What it recognizes is unknown.

The TCR originated in a man between 18 and 35 years old in good health. The specimen was naive CD4+ T cells sorted from blood. Subset meaning: CD45RA+ positively selected. The chain joins TRBV6-1 to TRBJ2-7; possible D gene TRBD2, 5 bases. The CDR3 region is CASKEDGFYEQYF. CDR3 nucleotides: TGTGCCAGCAAGGAGGACGGATTTTACGAGCAGTACTTC.